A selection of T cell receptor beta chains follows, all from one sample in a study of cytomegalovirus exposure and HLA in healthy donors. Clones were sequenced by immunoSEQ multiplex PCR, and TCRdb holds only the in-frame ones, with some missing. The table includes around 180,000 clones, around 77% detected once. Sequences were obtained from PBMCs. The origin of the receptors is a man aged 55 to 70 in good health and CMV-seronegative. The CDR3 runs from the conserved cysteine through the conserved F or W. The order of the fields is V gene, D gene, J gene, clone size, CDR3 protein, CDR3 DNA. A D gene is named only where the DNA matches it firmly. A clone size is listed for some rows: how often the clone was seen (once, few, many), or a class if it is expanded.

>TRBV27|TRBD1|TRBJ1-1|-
CASRTGSTEAFF
TGTGCCAGCAGGACAGGGAGCACTGAAGCTTTCTTT
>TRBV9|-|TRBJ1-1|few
CASSVGDMGLNTEAFF
TGTGCCAGCAGCGTAGGGGATATGGGGCTGAACACTGAAGCTTTCTTT
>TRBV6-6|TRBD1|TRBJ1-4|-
CASSYAGTGGNEKLFF
TGTGCCAGCAGTTACGCCGGGACAGGGGGTAATGAAAAACTGTTTTTT
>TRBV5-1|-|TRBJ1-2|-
CASSLEGGYGYTF
TGCGCCAGCAGCTTGGAAGGGGGCTATGGCTACACCTTC
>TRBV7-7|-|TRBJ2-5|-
CASSYSISAQETQYF
TGTGCTAGCAGCTATTCAATCAGCGCCCAAGAGACCCAGTACTTC
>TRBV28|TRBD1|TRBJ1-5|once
CASSDPGQGGNQPQHF
TGTGCCAGCAGTGATCCCGGACAGGGCGGCAATCAGCCCCAGCATTTT
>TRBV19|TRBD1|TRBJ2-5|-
CASSVSRTGEETQYF
TGTGCCAGTAGTGTTTCAAGGACAGGGGAAGAGACCCAGTACTTC
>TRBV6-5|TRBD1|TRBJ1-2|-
CASSSTGAYGYTF
TGTGCCAGCAGTTCCACAGGGGCCTATGGCTACACCTTC
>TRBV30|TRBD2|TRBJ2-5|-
CAWRLAGLETQYF
TGTGCCTGGAGACTAGCGGGATTGGAGACCCAGTACTTC
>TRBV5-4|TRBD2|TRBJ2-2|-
CASRPGLADIGELFF
TGTGCCAGCAGGCCGGGACTAGCGGATATCGGGGAGCTGTTTTTT
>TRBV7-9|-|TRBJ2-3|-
CASSPALGGGSTDTQYF
TGTGCCAGCAGCCCCGCGTTAGGCGGAGGGAGCACAGATACGCAGTATTTT
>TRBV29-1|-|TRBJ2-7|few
CSVGTEKNSAPYEQYF
TGCAGCGTTGGGACAGAAAAAAATAGTGCTCCCTACGAGCAGTACTTC
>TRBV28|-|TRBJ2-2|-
CASRFAGLSNTGELFF
TGTGCCAGCCGGTTTGCAGGCCTAAGTAACACCGGGGAGCTGTTTTTT
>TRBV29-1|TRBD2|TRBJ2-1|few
CSVVAGTSSYNEQFF
TGCAGCGTTGTCGCGGGGACTAGCTCCTACAATGAGCAGTTCTTC
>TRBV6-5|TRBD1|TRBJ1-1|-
CASSSGGWDTEAFF
TGTGCCAGCAGCTCAGGGGGCTGGGACACTGAAGCTTTCTTT
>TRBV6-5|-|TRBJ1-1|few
CASKSPKEAFF
TGTGCCAGCAAAAGCCCTAAGGAAGCTTTCTTT
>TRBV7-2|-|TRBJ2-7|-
CASSIAGRVYEQYF
TGTGCCAGCAGCATCGCGGGGCGGGTCTACGAGCAGTACTTC
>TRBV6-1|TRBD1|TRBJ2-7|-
CASSDGRTGTYEQYF
TGTGCCAGCAGTGATGGAAGGACAGGTACCTACGAGCAGTACTTC
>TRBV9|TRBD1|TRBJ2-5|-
CASSVDRGQRETQYF
TGTGCCAGCAGCGTCGACAGGGGGCAACGAGAGACCCAGTACTTC
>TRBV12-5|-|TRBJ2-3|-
CASGGGGVSTDTQYF
TGTGCTAGTGGTGGGGGCGGCGTTAGCACAGATACGCAGTATTTT
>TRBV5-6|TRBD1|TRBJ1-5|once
CASSLDRGLNQPQHF
TGTGCCAGCAGCTTGGACAGGGGCTTAAATCAGCCCCAGCATTTT
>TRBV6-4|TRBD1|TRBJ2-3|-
CASSPGDSPTDTQYF
TGTGCCAGCAGTCCTGGGGACAGCCCCACAGATACGCAGTATTTT
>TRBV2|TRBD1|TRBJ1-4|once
CASSEWGQGPQPFF
TGTGCCAGCAGTGAATGGGGACAGGGACCTCAACCTTTTTTT
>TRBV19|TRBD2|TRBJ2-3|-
CASSQLAASTDTQYF
TGTGCCAGTAGCCAACTAGCGGCCAGCACAGATACGCAGTATTTT
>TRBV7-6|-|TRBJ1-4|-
CASSLGPGEGEKLFF
TGTGCCAGCAGCTTAGGTCCAGGGGAGGGTGAAAAACTGTTTTTT
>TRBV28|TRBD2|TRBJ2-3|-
CASSSGSLAGGRADTQYF
TGTGCCAGCAGTTCTGGTTCTCTGGCGGGAGGACGGGCAGATACGCAGTATTTT
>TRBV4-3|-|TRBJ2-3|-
CASSQESGVFGTPLLDTQYF
TGCGCCAGCAGCCAAGAAAGTGGTGTTTTTGGGACACCACTATTAGATACGCAGTATTTT
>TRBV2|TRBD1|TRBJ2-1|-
CASNDRTGVRNEQFF
TGTGCCAGCAATGACCGGACAGGGGTCAGGAATGAGCAGTTCTTC
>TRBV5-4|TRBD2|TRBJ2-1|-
CASSSTSRSYNEQFF
TGTGCCAGCAGCTCGACTAGCAGGTCCTACAATGAGCAGTTCTTC
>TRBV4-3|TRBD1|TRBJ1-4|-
CASSLRQGEKLFF
TGCGCCAGCAGCCTCCGACAGGGTGAAAAACTGTTTTTT
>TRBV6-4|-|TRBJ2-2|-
CASSEQGNTGELFF
TGTGCCAGCAGTGAACAGGGCAACACCGGGGAGCTGTTTTTT
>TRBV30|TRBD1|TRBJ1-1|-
CAWRIDRATTEAFF
TGTGCCTGGAGGATCGACAGGGCGACCACTGAAGCTTTCTTT
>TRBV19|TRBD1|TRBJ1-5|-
CASSIRGQDNQPQHF
TGTGCCAGTAGTATAAGAGGACAGGATAATCAGCCCCAGCATTTT
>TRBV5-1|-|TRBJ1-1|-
CASRGQSSNTEAFF
TGCGCCAGCCGGGGACAATCGTCGAACACTGAAGCTTTCTTT
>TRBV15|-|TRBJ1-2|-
CATSRDPSNGGGYTF
TGTGCCACCAGCAGAGATCCCAGTAACGGAGGTGGCTACACCTTC
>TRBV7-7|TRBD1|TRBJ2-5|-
CASSLGVQGAVETQYF
TGTGCCAGCAGCTTAGGGGTACAGGGGGCTGTCGAGACCCAGTACTTC
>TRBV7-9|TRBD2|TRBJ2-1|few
CASSWSGGSLGEQFF
TGTGCCAGCAGCTGGTCGGGAGGGAGCCTCGGTGAGCAGTTCTTC
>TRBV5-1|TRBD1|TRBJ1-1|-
CASSWGQGAGEAFF
TGCGCCAGCAGCTGGGGACAGGGGGCGGGTGAAGCTTTCTTT
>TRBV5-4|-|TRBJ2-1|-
CASSLLLEGHEQFF
TGTGCCAGCAGCCTTCTACTAGAAGGCCATGAGCAGTTCTTC
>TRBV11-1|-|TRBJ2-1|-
CASEAHNEQFF
TGTGCCAGCGAGGCACACAATGAGCAGTTCTTC
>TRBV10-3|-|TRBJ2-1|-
CAISESLGGVNEQFF
TGTGCCATCAGTGAGTCGTTGGGGGGAGTCAATGAGCAGTTCTTC
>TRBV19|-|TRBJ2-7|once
CASSARTEGIYEQYF
TGTGCCAGTAGTGCCCGGACAGAAGGAATCTACGAGCAGTACTTC
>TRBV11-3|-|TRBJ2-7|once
CASSVSVAGEQYF
TGTGCCAGCAGCGTTAGCGTCGCGGGAGAGCAGTACTTC
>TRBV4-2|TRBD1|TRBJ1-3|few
CASSSDRGTGNTIYF
TGTGCCAGCAGCTCAGACAGGGGTACTGGAAACACCATATATTTT
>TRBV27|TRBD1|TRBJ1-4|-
CASSSIVGQGLGEKLFF
TGTGCCAGCAGTTCTATAGTCGGACAGGGCCTGGGAGAAAAACTGTTTTTT
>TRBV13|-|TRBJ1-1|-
CASSLGQSREAFF
TGTGCCAGCAGCTTAGGACAGAGCAGAGAAGCTTTCTTT
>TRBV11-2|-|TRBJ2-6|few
CASSLDMSVSGANVLTF
TGTGCCAGCAGCTTAGATATGTCCGTCTCCGGGGCCAACGTCCTGACTTTC
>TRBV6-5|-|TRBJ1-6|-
CASSYLRQPYNSPLHF
TGTGCCAGCAGTTACTTGAGACAGCCGTATAATTCACCCCTCCACTTT